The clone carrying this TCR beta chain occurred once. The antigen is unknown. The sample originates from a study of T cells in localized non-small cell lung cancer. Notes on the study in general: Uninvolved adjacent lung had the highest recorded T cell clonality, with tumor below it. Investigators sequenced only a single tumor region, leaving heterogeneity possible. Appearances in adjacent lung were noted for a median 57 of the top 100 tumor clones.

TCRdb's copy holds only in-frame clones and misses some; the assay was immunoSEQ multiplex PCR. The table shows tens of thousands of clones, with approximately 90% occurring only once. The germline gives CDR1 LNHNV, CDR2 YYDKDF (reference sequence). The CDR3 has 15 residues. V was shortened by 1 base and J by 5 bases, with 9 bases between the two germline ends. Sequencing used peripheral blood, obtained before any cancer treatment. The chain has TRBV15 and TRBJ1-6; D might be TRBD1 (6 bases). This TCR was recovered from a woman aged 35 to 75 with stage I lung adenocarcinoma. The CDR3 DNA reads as TGTGCCACCAGCAGAGGACAGGATAATAATTCACCCCTCCACTTT. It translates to CATSRGQDNNSPLHF.